This TCR beta chain comes out of a study of cytomegalovirus exposure and HLA in healthy donors. CDR1 and CDR2 from the germline V gene are SGHNT and YENEEA. The CDR3 runs to 16 residues. J gave up 3 bases and V 5 bases, and 11 bases lay outside the gene matches. 60 Vbeta and 13 Jbeta primers were used in PCR. As handled by the study authors: Later, some 79 million unique TCR beta chains were counted in an analysis, and roughly 11 million of them were shared. This table comes from immunoSEQ multiplex PCR, and its TCRdb copy is limited to in-frame clones, with some not included. V and J calls and clone size are those listed in that table; D and trimming were worked out from the DNA. The data contain over 150,000 clones, around 75% of them singletons.

The chain recombines TRBV11-3 with TRBJ2-3, with 7 nucleotides matching TRBD2. Sequenced input: PBMCs. This receptor was identified in a male donor in good health and CMV-seronegative. CDR3 in DNA: TGTGCCAGCAGCACAGGCGCCTCGCGGGAGACAGATACGCAGTATTTT. Translated, it gives CASSTGASRETDTQYF.